The T cell receptor beta chain described here comes from a study of blood T cell repertoires in COVID-19. The table came from immunoSEQ multiplex PCR; TCRdb's copy has only in-frame clones and leaves some out. The data show about 260,000 clones, 84% seen once. CDR3 size: 15 residues. V shed 3 bases, J shed 0 bases, and the junction held 4 bases outside the gene matches. CDR1 and CDR2 from the germline V gene are MGHRA and YSYEKL. V is TRBV4-1 and J is TRBJ2-7; TRBD1 aligns across 8 bases. The receptor comes from a woman in her 40s who had recovered from COVID-19. Sequenced input: peripheral blood. CDR3 protein: CASSQYRGYSYEQYF. CDR3 DNA sequence: TGCGCCAGCAGCCAGTACAGGGGGTACTCCTACGAGCAGTACTTC.